This TCR beta chain was recorded in a study of radiation and T cells in renal cell carcinoma. The table came from immunoSEQ multiplex PCR; TCRdb's copy has only in-frame clones and leaves some out. Of under 65,000 clones detected, around 72% appear once; the ten largest clones hold approximately 6.8%. The CDR3 consists of 13 residues. Germline lookup yields CDR1 MNHEY and CDR2 SVGAGI. With 6 bases removed from V and 3 bases from J, the gap between germline ends came to 11 bases. Time point of the sample: baseline pretreatment blood. Treatment here: 15 Gy SBRT to primary tumor, nephrectomy 4 weeks later. This clone was counted a few times.

Here the sequenced sample was blood, taken from a patient whose treatment included radiotherapy and nephrectomy. The receptor was derived from a man aged 60-69 years with renal cell carcinoma. This chain uses TRBV6-5 with TRBJ1-2, with D uncertain. CDR3 nucleotides: TGTGCCAGCAGCCCCGGGATTTACTATGGCTACACCTTC. Protein: CASSPGIYYGYTF.